This T cell receptor (beta chain) was recorded in a study of shared clonotypes between healthy human individuals (dated by TCRdb to 2019 to 2021). As for the study more broadly: The cohort comprised a couple of women and a few men aged 18 to 49 years. For each donor, CD4 naive and CD4 memory were each run on three plates, CD8 naive on two plates, and CD8 memory on one plate. Per donor, leukapheresis produced somewhere between about 0.9 and 10 billion PBMCs. To estimate repertoire size and how much clonotypes are shared between individuals, the study performed deep sequencing of blood TCR repertoires from five healthy adults. Libraries were prepared and TCR repertoires were sequenced by different laboratories using diverse techniques, in order to increase sequencing depth and limit assay-specific biases.

Donors were healthy HIV-negative adults with no recently reported acute infections or vaccinations. Every donor was a Caucasian adult living in Nashville, Tennessee, USA. Magnetic negative selection was used to enrich CD4+ T cells, after which naive cells were positively selected on CD45RA and the negative fraction became the memory subset. Blood was obtained by leukapheresis, after which PBMCs were separated by Ficoll-Histopaque density gradient centrifugation and cryopreserved in liquid nitrogen vapor phase. Analytical flow cytometry was used to check the purity and quantity of each magnetically sorted T cell population. From each sorted fraction, genomic DNA was isolated and quantified by UV absorbance on a Nanodrop 2000c. Using the deep immunoSEQ assay, TCR CDR3 regions were amplified from genomic DNA by multiplex PCR. For each cell subset, the extracted genomic DNA was distributed evenly across all wells of several immunoSEQ 96-well plates, and each plate served as one replicate. Each replicate PCR for sorted subsets received about 200 ng genomic DNA, equal to tens of thousands of T cell genomes. Purified libraries were quantified with a Qubit 3.0 fluorometer, sized on a Bioanalyzer 2100, and re-quantified with the KAPA Library Quantification kit. Every immunoSEQ 96-well plate was sequenced on a separate single-read 150-cycle Illumina NextSeq 550 flow cell. The authors' pipeline ran thus. The immunoSEQ output contained only junctional sequences without quality scores, so filtering could not match that applied to full-length reads. Sequences were annotated with PyIR, a Python wrapper for IgBLAST v1.9, using IMGT germline references to assign V/J genes and CDR3. Any read was removed if the V/J assignment was weak (E-value above 1e-6), the CDR3 was missing, or the read contained stop codons, out-of-frame junctions, or ambiguous translated residues. A V3J clonotype was defined by an identical inferred V gene, J gene, and CDR3 amino acid sequence. Percentage overlap between repertoires was calculated by dividing the number of shared unique clonotypes by the size of the smaller repertoire. RTK rarefaction, the Chao1 estimator, and Recon v2.1 estimates of unobserved clonotypes were used to assess repertoire richness. For all TCRbeta clonotypes obtained by the gDNA method from a handful of donors, generation probabilities were computed with OLGA. TCRdb re-hosts the immuneACCESS table, in-frame sequences only. Its copies lack some clones; in the studies checked, an unresolved V gene accounts for under half of them, and the cause for the rest is not known. V and J calls and clone size come straight from that table; D and trimming were deduced from the DNA. Within this sample are some 900,000 clones, with roughly 72% of them counted one time only. Approximately 1.5% of the sample lies in the top ten.

The germline ends are 9 bases apart after V is trimmed by 1 base and J by 3 bases. The CDR3 goes from the cysteine to the phenylalanine over 14 residues. Here the CDR3 DNA is all that survives: 42 bases in frame from base 1. The germline V gene gives CDR1 as MGHDK and CDR2 as SYGVNS. In regard to this clone: The target of this receptor is not known. No much larger clonotype is one base removed from it; base qualities were not supplied.

What the work shows at the level of the full study, not this receptor alone: Compared with non-shared clonotypes, the clonotypes found in all four sorted-subset donors had higher generation probabilities. Sampling was restricted to blood, and TCR repertoires in tissues likely differ from the TCR repertoires found in blood. Naive subsets generally had larger estimated clonotype richness than memory subsets. When several donors were compared, the shared fraction of clonotypes was 5% to 6.5% for naive CD4, roughly 3.4% for naive CD8, more than 2% for memory CD4, and approximately 0.4% for memory CD8. Pairwise subsampling led to the expectation that sequencing depth would affect the degree of clonotype sharing among donors. Even with the large sequencing depth, rarefaction of the sorted-subset datasets indicated that sequencing was incomplete. Because the study included a small number of donors, the genetic and exposure-history diversity represented was limited.

This clonotype originated in a man aged 18 to 30 in good health. Rearrangement joined TRBV25-1 to TRBJ1-2, with TRBD1 as a weak D call on 5 bases. Sequencing input: memory CD4+ T cells sorted from blood. The cell subset or site label, read with the paper, signifies: CD45RA-negative fraction. At the DNA level, the sequence is TGTGCCAGCAGTGAATCGGGACGGTACTATGGCTACACCTTC. Its coded protein is CASSESGRYYGYTF.